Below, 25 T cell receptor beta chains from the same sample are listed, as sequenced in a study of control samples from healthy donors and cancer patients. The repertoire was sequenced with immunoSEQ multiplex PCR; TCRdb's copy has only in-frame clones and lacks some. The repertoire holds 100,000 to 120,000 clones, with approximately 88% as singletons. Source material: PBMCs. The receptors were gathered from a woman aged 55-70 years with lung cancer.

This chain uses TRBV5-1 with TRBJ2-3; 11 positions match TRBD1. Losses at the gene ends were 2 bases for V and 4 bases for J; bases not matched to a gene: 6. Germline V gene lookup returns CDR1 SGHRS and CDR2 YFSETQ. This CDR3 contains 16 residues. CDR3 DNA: TGCGCCAGCAGCTTCGCTCCGGGACAGGGGGCAGATACGCAGTATTTT. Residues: CASSFAPGQGADTQYF.

This CDR3 reads CASSERGPPYNEQFF. DNA for the CDR3: TGTGCCAGCAGTGAAAGGGGCCCCCCCTACAATGAGCAGTTCTTC. The chain employs TRBV6-1 and TRBJ2-1, with D perhaps matching TRBD1 (5 bases). Germline V lookup: CDR1 MNHNS, CDR2 SASEGT. The CDR3 length is 15 residues. The ends were cut back, 2 bases at V and 2 bases at J, with 10 bases in the middle.

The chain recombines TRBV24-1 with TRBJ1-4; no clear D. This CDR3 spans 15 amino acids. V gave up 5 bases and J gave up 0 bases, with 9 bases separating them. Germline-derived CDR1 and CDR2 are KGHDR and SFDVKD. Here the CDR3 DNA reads TGTGCCACCAGTGGTTCGGATGCAACTAATGAAAAACTGTTTTTT. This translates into CATSGSDATNEKLFF.

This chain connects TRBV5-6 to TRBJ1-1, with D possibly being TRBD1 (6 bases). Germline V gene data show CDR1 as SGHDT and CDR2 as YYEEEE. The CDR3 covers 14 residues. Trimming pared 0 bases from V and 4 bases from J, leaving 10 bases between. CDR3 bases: TGTGCCAGCAGCTTGGAAGGGGGAGTCACTGAAGCTTTCTTT. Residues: CASSLEGGVTEAFF.

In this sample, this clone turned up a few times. CDR3 residues: CASRKVLADTQYF. CDR3 sequence (DNA): TGTGCCAGCAGAAAAGTACTAGCAGATACGCAGTATTTT. The chain employs TRBV6-5 and TRBJ2-3; tentative D call: TRBD2 (5 bases). V was clipped by 6 bases and J by 4 bases, with 11 bases between them. CDR1 is MNHEY and CDR2 is SVGAGI in the germline V gene. This CDR3 comprises 13 residues.

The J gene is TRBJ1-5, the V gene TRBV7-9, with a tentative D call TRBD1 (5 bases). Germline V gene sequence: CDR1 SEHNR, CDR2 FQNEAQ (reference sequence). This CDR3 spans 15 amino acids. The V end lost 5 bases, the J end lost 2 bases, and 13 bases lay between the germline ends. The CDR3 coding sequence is TGTGCCAGCAGCCCAGGAGGGGTTCGCAATCAGCCCCAGCATTTT. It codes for CASSPGGVRNQPQHF. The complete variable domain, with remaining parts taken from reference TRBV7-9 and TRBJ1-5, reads DTGVSQNPRHKITKRGQNVTFRCDPISEHNRLYWYRQTLGQGPEFLTYFQNEAQLEKSRLLSDRFSAERPKGSFSTLEIQRTEQGDSAMYLCASSPGGVRNQPQHFGDGTRLSIL.

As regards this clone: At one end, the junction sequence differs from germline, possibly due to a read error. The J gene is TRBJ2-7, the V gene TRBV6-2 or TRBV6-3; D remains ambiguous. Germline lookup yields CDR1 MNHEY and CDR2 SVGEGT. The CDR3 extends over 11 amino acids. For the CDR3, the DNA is TGTGCCAGCAGTGACTCCTACGAGCAGTACTTC. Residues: CASSDSYEQYF.

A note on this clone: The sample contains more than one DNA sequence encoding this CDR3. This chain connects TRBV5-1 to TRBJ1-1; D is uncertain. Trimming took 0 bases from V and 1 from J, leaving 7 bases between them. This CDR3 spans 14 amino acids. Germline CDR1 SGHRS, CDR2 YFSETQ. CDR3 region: CASSLAVGNTEAFF. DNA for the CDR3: TGCGCCAGCAGCTTGGCGGTTGGGAACACTGAAGCTTTCTTT.

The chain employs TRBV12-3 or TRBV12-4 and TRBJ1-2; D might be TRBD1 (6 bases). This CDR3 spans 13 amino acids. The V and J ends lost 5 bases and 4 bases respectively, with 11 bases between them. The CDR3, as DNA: TGTGCCAGCAGTAACAACAGGGCCTATGGCTACACCTTC. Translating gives CASSNNRAYGYTF.

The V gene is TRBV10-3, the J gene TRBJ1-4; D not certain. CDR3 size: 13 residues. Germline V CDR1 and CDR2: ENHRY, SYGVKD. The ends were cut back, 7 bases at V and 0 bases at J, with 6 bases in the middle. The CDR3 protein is CAINAATNEKLFF. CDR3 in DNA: TGTGCCATCAATGCGGCAACTAATGAAAAACTGTTTTTT.

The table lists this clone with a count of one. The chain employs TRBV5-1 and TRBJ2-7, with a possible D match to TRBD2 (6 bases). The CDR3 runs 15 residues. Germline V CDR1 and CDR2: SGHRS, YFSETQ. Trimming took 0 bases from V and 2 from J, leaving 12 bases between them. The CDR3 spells CASSLAGTQTYEQYF. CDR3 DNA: TGCGCCAGCAGCTTGGCCGGGACTCAAACCTACGAGCAGTACTTC.

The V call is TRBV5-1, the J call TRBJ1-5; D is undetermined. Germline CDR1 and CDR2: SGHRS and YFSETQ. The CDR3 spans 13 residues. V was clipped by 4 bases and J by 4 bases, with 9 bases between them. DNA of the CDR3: TGCGCCAGCAGCCCGGACGGAAATCAGCCCCAGCATTTT. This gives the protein CASSPDGNQPQHF. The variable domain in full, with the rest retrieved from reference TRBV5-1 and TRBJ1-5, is KAGVTQTPRYLIKTRGQQVTLSCSPISGHRSVSWYQQTPGQGLQFLFEYFSETQRNKGNFPGRFSGRQFSNSRSEMNVSTLELGDSALYLCASSPDGNQPQHFGDGTRLSIL.

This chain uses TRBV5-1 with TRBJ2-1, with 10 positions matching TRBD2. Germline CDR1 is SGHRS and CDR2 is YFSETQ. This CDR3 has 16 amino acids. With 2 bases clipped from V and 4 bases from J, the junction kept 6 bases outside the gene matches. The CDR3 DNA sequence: TGCGCCAGCAGCTTCCCACTAGCGGGAAGTTACAATGAGCAGTTCTTC. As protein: CASSFPLAGSYNEQFF. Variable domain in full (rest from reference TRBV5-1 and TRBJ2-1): KAGVTQTPRYLIKTRGQQVTLSCSPISGHRSVSWYQQTPGQGLQFLFEYFSETQRNKGNFPGRFSGRQFSNSRSEMNVSTLELGDSALYLCASSFPLAGSYNEQFFGPGTRLTVL.

CDR3 sequence: CASSVTGGGARNQPQHF. CDR3 in DNA: TGTGCCAGCAGCGTAACAGGGGGCGGTGCCCGCAATCAGCCCCAGCATTTT. This chain links TRBV7-2 with TRBJ1-5; 9 nucleotides match TRBD1. V shed 5 bases, J shed 2 bases, and the junction held 10 bases outside the gene matches. CDR1 and CDR2 from the germline V gene are SGHTA and FQGNSA. There are 17 residues in the CDR3.

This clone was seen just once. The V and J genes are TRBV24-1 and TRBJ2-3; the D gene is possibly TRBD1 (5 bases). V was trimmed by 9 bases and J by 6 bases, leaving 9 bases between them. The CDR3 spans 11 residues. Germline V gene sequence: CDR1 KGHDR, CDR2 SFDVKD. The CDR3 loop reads CATGSGDTQYF. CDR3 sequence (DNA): TGTGCCACCGGGTCAGGGGATACGCAGTATTTT.

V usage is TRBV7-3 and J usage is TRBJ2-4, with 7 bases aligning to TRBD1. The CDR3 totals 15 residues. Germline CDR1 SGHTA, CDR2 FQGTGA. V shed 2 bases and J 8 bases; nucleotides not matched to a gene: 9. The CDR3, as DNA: TGTGCCAGCAGCTTAGGGCCGGGACAGTCGGACATTCAGTACTTC. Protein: CASSLGPGQSDIQYF.

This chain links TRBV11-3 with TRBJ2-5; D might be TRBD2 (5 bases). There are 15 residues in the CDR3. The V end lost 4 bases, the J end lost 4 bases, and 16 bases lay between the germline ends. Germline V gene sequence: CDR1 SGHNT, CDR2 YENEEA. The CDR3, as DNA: TGTGCCAGCAGCTCGCCGGTGCGGGCGAGAGAGACCCAGTACTTC. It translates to CASSSPVRARETQYF.

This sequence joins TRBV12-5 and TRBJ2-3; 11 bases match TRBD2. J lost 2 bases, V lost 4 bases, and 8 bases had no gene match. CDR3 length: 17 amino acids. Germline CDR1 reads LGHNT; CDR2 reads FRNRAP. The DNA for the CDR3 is TGTGCTAGTGGTTCTCCCGGGACTAGCGGATTCACAGATACGCAGTATTTT. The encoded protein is CASGSPGTSGFTDTQYF.

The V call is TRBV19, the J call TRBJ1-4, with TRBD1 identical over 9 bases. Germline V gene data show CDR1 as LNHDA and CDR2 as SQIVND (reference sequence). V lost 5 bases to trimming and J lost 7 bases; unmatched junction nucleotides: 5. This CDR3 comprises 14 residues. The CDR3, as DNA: TGTGCCAGTAGTTACGGGACAGGGAGTGAAAAACTGTTTTTT. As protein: CASSYGTGSEKLFF.

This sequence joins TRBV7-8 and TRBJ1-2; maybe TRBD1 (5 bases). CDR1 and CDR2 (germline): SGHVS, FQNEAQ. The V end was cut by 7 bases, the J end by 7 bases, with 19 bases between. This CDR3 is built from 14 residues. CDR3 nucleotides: TGTGCCAGCAACCCCGTCGGGGGTGTTAGTGGCTACACCTTC. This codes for CASNPVGGVSGYTF.

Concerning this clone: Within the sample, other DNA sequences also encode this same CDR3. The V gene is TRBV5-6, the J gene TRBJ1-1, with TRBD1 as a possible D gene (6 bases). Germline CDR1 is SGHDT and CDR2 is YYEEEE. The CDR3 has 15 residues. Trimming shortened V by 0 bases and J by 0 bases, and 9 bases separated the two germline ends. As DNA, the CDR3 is TGTGCCAGCAGCTTGGGAGGGGGTTTGAACACTGAAGCTTTCTTT. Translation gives CASSLGGGLNTEAFF.

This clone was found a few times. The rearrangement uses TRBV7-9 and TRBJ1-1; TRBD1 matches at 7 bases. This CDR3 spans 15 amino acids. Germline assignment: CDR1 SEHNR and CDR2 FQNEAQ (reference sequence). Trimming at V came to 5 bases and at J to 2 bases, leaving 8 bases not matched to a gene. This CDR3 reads CASSRLTGVNTEAFF. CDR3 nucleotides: TGTGCCAGCAGCCGCCTTACAGGGGTAAACACTGAAGCTTTCTTT.

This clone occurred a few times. CDR3 nucleotides: TGTGCCAGCAGAAAAAAACGGGACTCACGCACAGATACGCAGTATTTT. Its protein product is CASRKKRDSRTDTQYF. The V call is TRBV6-6, the J call TRBJ2-3; D may be TRBD2 (6 bases). Trimming left V 6 bases short and J 1 base short, with 17 bases between. The V gene's germline CDR1 is MNHNY and CDR2 SVGAGI (reference sequence). There are 16 residues in the CDR3.

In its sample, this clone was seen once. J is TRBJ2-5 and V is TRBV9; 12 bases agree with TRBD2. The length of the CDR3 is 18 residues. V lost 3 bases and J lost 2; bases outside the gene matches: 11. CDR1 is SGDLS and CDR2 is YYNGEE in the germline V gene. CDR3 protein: CASSGGPLAGGPQETQYF. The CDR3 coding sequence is TGTGCCAGCAGCGGAGGACCCCTAGCGGGGGGGCCTCAAGAGACCCAGTACTTC.

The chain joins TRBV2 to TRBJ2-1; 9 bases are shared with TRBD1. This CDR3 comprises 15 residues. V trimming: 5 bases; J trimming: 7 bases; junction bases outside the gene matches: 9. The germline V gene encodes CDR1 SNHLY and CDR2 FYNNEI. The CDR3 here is CASSSDRGNGNEQFF. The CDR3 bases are TGTGCCAGCAGTTCGGACAGGGGTAACGGAAATGAGCAGTTCTTC.